This record looks at one TCR beta chain sequence and its context. Its antigen is as yet unknown. TCRdb reprocessed the 5' RACE reads with MiXCR, giving one entry per CDR3 protein. This sample yields fewer than 900,000 distinct CDR3 sequences, of which roughly 20% are seen a single time; around 13% belongs to the top ten. These data come from a study of identical twins. General study results and limits: Among out-of-frame alpha sequences shared by twins, low generation probability occurred in excess.

Trimming removed 6 bases at V and 0 bases at J, with 18 bases between. The CDR3 contains 16 residues. The sample was also reused in another study, on T cells expressing NK-cell markers. This second study says: Sorted CD3+CD56-NKG2C+, CD3+CD56+NKG2C- and CD3+CD56+NKG2C+ T cells were the source of the TCR beta repertoires. Leadership of the CD3+CD56-NKG2C+ fraction also belonged to these clonotypes in a handful of donors. Whether expanded NKG2C+ T cell clones were HCMV specific stayed uncertain.

This receptor was identified in a woman aged 18-29 years in good health. V gene TRBV12-3 or TRBV12-4 combines with J gene TRBJ2-7; tentative D call: TRBD1 (5 bases). Sequences were obtained from PBMCs. The CDR3 sequence is CASSSYWGSSSYEQYF. In DNA, the CDR3 is TGTGCCAGCAGCTCATACTGGGGCAGCAGCTCCTACGAGCAGTACTTC.